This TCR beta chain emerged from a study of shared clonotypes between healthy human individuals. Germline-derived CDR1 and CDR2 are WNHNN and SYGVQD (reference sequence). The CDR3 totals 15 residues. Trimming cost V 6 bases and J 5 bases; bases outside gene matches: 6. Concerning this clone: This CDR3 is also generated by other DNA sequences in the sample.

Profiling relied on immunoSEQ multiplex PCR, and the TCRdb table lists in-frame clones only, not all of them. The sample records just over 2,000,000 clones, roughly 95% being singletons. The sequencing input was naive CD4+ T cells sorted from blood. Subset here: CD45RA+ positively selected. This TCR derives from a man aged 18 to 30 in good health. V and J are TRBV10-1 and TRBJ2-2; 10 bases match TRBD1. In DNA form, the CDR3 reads TGCGCCAGCAGCGCCGGGACAGGGGATACCGGGGAGCTGTTTTTT. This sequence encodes CASSAGTGDTGELFF.